This entry lists 29 T cell receptor beta chains sequenced from one sample in a study of PD-1 blockade in mismatch repair-deficient tumors. Using immunoSEQ multiplex PCR, the repertoire was profiled, and TCRdb retains in-frame clones only, with some absent. The data show under 95,000 clones, roughly 80% seen once. This material consisted of peripheral blood, taken 12 weeks after starting pembrolizumab. These receptors were obtained from an adult with mismatch repair-deficient cancer.

The gene calls are TRBV10-3 and TRBJ1-4; D unclear. The germline V gene encodes CDR1 ENHRY and CDR2 SYGVKD. The CDR3 is 14 residues long. The ends were cut back, 4 bases at V and 4 bases at J, with 10 bases in the middle. CDR3 amino acids: CAISGNDYNEKLFF. In nucleotides, the CDR3 is TGTGCCATCAGTGGTAACGATTATAATGAAAAACTGTTTTTT.

The rearrangement links TRBV30 to TRBJ2-1; 7 bases align to TRBD1. The CDR3 sequence is 15 residues long. V was pared by 0 bases and J by 6 bases, with 8 bases of the junction left unmatched. Germline CDR1 reads GTSNPN; CDR2 reads SVGIG (reference sequence). CDR3 sequence (DNA): TGTGCCTGGAGTGTTAGTAGGGGGCTTGTCAATGAGCAGTTCTTC. Residues: CAWSVSRGLVNEQFF.

V is TRBV11-2 and J is TRBJ2-7; D is possibly TRBD2 (6 bases). V lost 5 bases, J lost 4 bases, and 21 bases lay in between. The CDR3 contains 16 residues. Germline CDR1 SGHAT, CDR2 FQNNGV. CDR3 bases: TGTGCCAGCAGCAGAAACCCGGGACTGGAACGATACGAGCAGTACTTC. Its protein product is CASSRNPGLERYEQYF.

The chain employs TRBV7-2 and TRBJ2-4; TRBD2 matches 7 bases. The V and J ends lost 6 bases and 0 bases, in that order; junction bases with no gene match: 17. Germline CDR1 is SGHTA and CDR2 is FQGNSA. This CDR3 comprises 19 residues. The CDR3 loop reads CASSYGGGTERLAKNIQYF. Here the CDR3 DNA reads TGTGCCAGCAGTTATGGGGGGGGGACGGAAAGACTAGCCAAAAACATTCAGTACTTC.

The chain recombines TRBV27 with TRBJ2-5, with 10 positions matching TRBD2. The CDR3 consists of 15 residues. V lost 1 base to trimming and J lost 4 bases; unmatched junction nucleotides: 3. CDR1 is MNHEY and CDR2 is SMNVEV in the germline V gene (reference sequence). CDR3 region: CASSLWASGRETQYF. In nucleotides, the CDR3 is TGTGCCAGCAGTTTATGGGCTAGCGGGAGAGAGACCCAGTACTTC.

The chain recombines TRBV9 with TRBJ2-1; 12 bases are a match to TRBD2. The CDR3 length is 20 residues. Per the germline V gene, CDR1 is SGDLS and CDR2 is YYNGEE. The V and J ends lost 0 bases and 0 bases, in that order; junction bases with no gene match: 10. The CDR3 nucleotides read TGTGCCAGCAGCGTAGATCCGGGACTAGCGGGTATGGGCTCCTACAATGAGCAGTTCTTC. Translation gives CASSVDPGLAGMGSYNEQFF.

The rearrangement joins TRBV29-1 to TRBJ2-3; 9 bases agree with TRBD2. J lost 4 bases, V lost 1 base, and 3 bases had no gene match. The CDR3 spans 14 residues. Germline V gene sequence: CDR1 SQVTM, CDR2 ANQGSEA. The CDR3 sequence is CSVEVAGGSDTQYF. The CDR3 DNA sequence: TGCAGCGTTGAAGTCGCGGGAGGGTCAGATACGCAGTATTTT.

The chain is built from TRBV30 and TRBJ2-3; 7 bases match TRBD1. Trimming removed 1 base from V and 1 base from J; junction bases left unmatched: 2. This CDR3 contains 14 residues. Germline V gene data show CDR1 as GTSNPN and CDR2 as SVGIG (reference sequence). The DNA of the CDR3 is TGTGCCTGGAGTGCCGGGACAGGCACAGATACGCAGTATTTT. Protein: CAWSAGTGTDTQYF.

V gene TRBV10-3 combines with J gene TRBJ1-1, with D uncertain. Trimming took 8 bases from V and 0 from J, leaving 10 bases between them. This CDR3 is built from 13 residues. Germline lookup yields CDR1 ENHRY and CDR2 SYGVKD. The CDR3 here is CAICKGMNTEAFF. Here the CDR3 DNA reads TGTGCCATCTGTAAAGGGATGAACACTGAAGCTTTCTTT.

The CDR3 nucleotides are TGTGCCAGCAGCTACTACGTCCTGACGCGCGGCGAGCAGTACTTC. Its protein is CASSYYVLTRGEQYF. The V gene is TRBV11-3, the J gene TRBJ2-7; D unclear. Germline-derived CDR1 and CDR2 are SGHNT and YENEEA. The CDR3 has 15 residues. Deletions cut 4 bases from V and 6 bases from J, with 19 bases between. The entire variable domain, with the rest obtained from reference TRBV11-3 and TRBJ2-7, is as follows: EAGVVQSPRYKIIEKKQPVAFWCNPISGHNTLYWYLQNLGQGPELLIRYENEEAVDDSQLPKDRFSAERLKGVDSTLKIQPAELGDSAVYLCASSYYVLTRGEQYFGPGTRLTVT.

V is TRBV4-3 and J is TRBJ1-2; 7 positions match TRBD1. Trimming removed 5 bases from V and 0 bases from J; junction bases left unmatched: 9. The length of the CDR3 is 16 residues. Germline-derived CDR1 and CDR2 are LGHNA and YSLEER. CDR3 in amino acids: CASSRYGQVANYGYTF. The CDR3 region has the DNA TGCGCCAGCAGCAGATATGGACAGGTCGCTAACTATGGCTACACCTTC.

In the case of this clone: The same CDR3 arises from other DNA sequences in this sample as well. This rearrangement joins TRBV6-1 to TRBJ1-3, with a weak D call TRBD1 (5 bases). The CDR3 length is 15 residues. Trimming took off 4 bases at V and 3 bases at J, with 13 bases between the two ends. The germline gives CDR1 MNHNS, CDR2 SASEGT. The CDR3: CASSAREGSGNTIYF. CDR3 DNA sequence: TGTGCCAGCAGTGCCAGGGAGGGTAGTGGAAACACCATATATTTT.

The CDR3 here is CSVDEGGAHGELFF. CDR3 coding DNA: TGCAGCGTTGATGAGGGGGGGGCGCACGGGGAGCTGTTTTTT. This chain joins TRBV29-1 and TRBJ2-2; a weak D match, TRBD2 (7 bases). The CDR3 is made up of 14 amino acids. V lost 3 bases and J 7 bases, leaving 15 bases between the germline ends. Germline CDR1 is SQVTM and CDR2 is ANQGSEA.

The chain couples TRBV7-9 to TRBJ2-1; the D is unclear. Trimming cost V 5 bases and J 0 bases, with 11 bases left between them. Germline V gives CDR1 SEHNR, CDR2 FQNEAQ (reference sequence). The CDR3 extends over 15 amino acids. This chain's CDR3 is CASSRGRSSYNEQFF. The CDR3 DNA sequence: TGTGCCAGCAGCCGAGGAAGAAGCTCCTACAATGAGCAGTTCTTC.

The table lists this clone with a count of one. The rearrangement links TRBV25-1 to TRBJ2-5; D is ambiguous. The V end lost 3 bases, the J end lost 3 bases, and 11 bases lay between the germline ends. This CDR3 spans 14 amino acids. The germline gives CDR1 MGHDK, CDR2 SYGVNS. CDR3 bases: TGTGCCAGCAGTGATTCGCGCCGCGAAGAGACCCAGTACTTC. It yields the protein CASSDSRREETQYF.

V and J are TRBV11-3 and TRBJ1-2, with unresolved D. In germline, CDR1 is SGHNT, CDR2 YENEEA. Trimming cost V 2 bases and J 7 bases, with 8 bases left between them. The CDR3 runs 12 residues. The chain's CDR3 is CASSLLRGGYTF. The CDR3 DNA is TGTGCCAGCAGCTTACTTCGGGGTGGCTACACCTTC.

V gene TRBV4-1 combines with J gene TRBJ1-1, with 10 bases lining up with TRBD1. Per the germline V gene, CDR1 is MGHRA and CDR2 is YSYEKL. Losses at the gene ends were 3 bases for V and 4 bases for J; bases not matched to a gene: 5. The length of the CDR3 is 15 residues. CDR3 bases: TGCGCCAGCAGCCACGCGACAGGGGGCGTCACTGAAGCTTTCTTT. Translating it yields CASSHATGGVTEAFF.

The V call is TRBV7-9, the J call TRBJ1-5; TRBD1 might be the D (6 bases). Deletions cut 3 bases from V and 4 bases from J, with 7 bases between. The CDR3 length is 13 residues. Germline loops: CDR1 SEHNR, CDR2 FQNEAQ (reference sequence). DNA for the CDR3: TGTGCCAGCAGCTTGGGGGCGAATCAGCCCCAGCATTTT. Protein product: CASSLGANQPQHF.

The V and J genes are TRBV11-3 and TRBJ2-1, with D possibly TRBD2 on 6 matching bases. Trimming removed 4 bases from V and 5 bases from J, with 21 bases in between. CDR1 is SGHNT, CDR2 YENEEA, per germline. This CDR3 region has 17 residues. The CDR3 protein is CASSSYEVRESDNEQFF. The CDR3 DNA reads TGTGCCAGCAGCTCCTATGAGGTTCGGGAGTCGGACAATGAGCAGTTCTTC.

This chain uses TRBV7-6 with TRBJ1-5; D is uncertain. This CDR3 comprises 14 residues. Germline CDR1 SGHVS, CDR2 FNYEAQ. Trimming cost V 1 base and J 9 bases, with 13 bases left between them. The CDR3 DNA is TGTGCCAGCAGCTTAGTCGGTGGGCCGGGGCCCCAGCATTTT. Translating it yields CASSLVGGPGPQHF.

The chain uses TRBV11-3 and TRBJ2-7; 9 positions match TRBD1. The V gene end was trimmed by 5 bases and the J gene end by 4 bases; junction bases not matched to a gene: 3. This CDR3 is 13 amino acids long. Germline V lookup: CDR1 SGHNT, CDR2 YENEEA. CDR3 DNA sequence: TGTGCCAGCAGCCCCGGGACAGGGTACGAGCAGTACTTC. Its translation: CASSPGTGYEQYF.

J is TRBJ2-1 and V is TRBV2; 9 nucleotides align to TRBD1. The CDR3 loop spans 13 amino acids. Germline-derived CDR1 and CDR2 are SNHLY and FYNNEI. V gave up 6 bases and J gave up 4 bases; unmatched junction bases: 1. CDR3: CASSGQGYNEQFF. The CDR3 DNA reads as TGTGCCAGCAGCGGACAGGGGTACAATGAGCAGTTCTTC.

V gene TRBV4-2 combines with J gene TRBJ2-1, with 10 bases lining up with TRBD1. Germline values: CDR1 LGHNA, CDR2 YNFKEQ. The V and J ends lost 1 base and 7 bases, in that order; junction bases with no gene match: 1. This CDR3 has 14 residues. CDR3 coding DNA: TGTGCCAGCAGCCAAGGGACAGGGGGGAATGAGCAGTTCTTC. It translates to CASSQGTGGNEQFF.

As regards this clone: A read error may explain this, as a much larger clone is one base away. This chain links TRBV27 with TRBJ2-1; no firm D call. V lost 1 base and J 6 bases, leaving 1 base between the germline ends. There are 11 residues in the CDR3. Per germline, CDR1 MNHEY and CDR2 SMNVEV (reference sequence). The CDR3 sequence is CASSLFNEQFF. In DNA form, the CDR3 reads TGTGCCAGCAGTTTATTCAATGAGCAGTTCTTC.

The chain links TRBV28 to TRBJ2-5; 7 bases line up with TRBD2. After removal of 2 bases from V and 3 bases from J, the junction contained 3 bases not matched to a gene. Germline V gene sequence: CDR1 MDHEN, CDR2 SYDVKM. This CDR3 comprises 14 residues. Here the CDR3 DNA reads TGTGCCAGCAGTTTAAGACTAGCTAAAGAGACCCAGTACTTC. Residues: CASSLRLAKETQYF.

The genes are TRBV9 and TRBJ1-4; D ambiguous. Germline-derived CDR1 and CDR2 are SGDLS and YYNGEE. V was cut by 3 bases and J by 2 bases, with 8 bases left in between. This CDR3 region has 14 residues. CDR3 protein: CASSAEATNEKLFF. The CDR3 DNA is TGTGCCAGCAGCGCAGAAGCGACTAATGAAAAACTGTTTTTT.

Comment on this clone: One end of the junction does not line up with germline, which may come from a read error. This chain joins TRBV27 and TRBJ2-5; no definite D call. This CDR3 region has 13 residues. Germline CDR1 reads MNHEY; CDR2 reads SMNVEV (reference sequence). The CDR3, as DNA: TGTGCCAGCAGTGGGTTAAATCAAGAGATCCAGTACTTC. Its translation is CASSGLNQEIQYF.

This clone appeared once. The chain is built from TRBV30 and TRBJ1-3, with D uncertain. The CDR3 sequence is 15 residues long. From germline, CDR1 is GTSNPN and CDR2 SVGIG (reference sequence). V was clipped by 1 base and J by 1 base, with 11 bases between them. The CDR3 coding sequence is TGTGCCTGGAGTGCCCACGGGATTTCTGGAAACACCATATATTTT. Its protein product is CAWSAHGISGNTIYF.

As DNA, the CDR3 is TGTGCCAGCTCAAGTCTAGCGGGAGGCCAAGAGACCCAGTACTTC. Protein sequence: CASSSLAGGQETQYF. The chain is built from TRBV18 and TRBJ2-5; 11 bases are a match to TRBD2. The V segment lost 5 bases and the J segment 1 base; nucleotides outside the gene matches: 3. The CDR3 is 15 amino acids. The germline V gene encodes CDR1 KGHSH and CDR2 LQKENI.